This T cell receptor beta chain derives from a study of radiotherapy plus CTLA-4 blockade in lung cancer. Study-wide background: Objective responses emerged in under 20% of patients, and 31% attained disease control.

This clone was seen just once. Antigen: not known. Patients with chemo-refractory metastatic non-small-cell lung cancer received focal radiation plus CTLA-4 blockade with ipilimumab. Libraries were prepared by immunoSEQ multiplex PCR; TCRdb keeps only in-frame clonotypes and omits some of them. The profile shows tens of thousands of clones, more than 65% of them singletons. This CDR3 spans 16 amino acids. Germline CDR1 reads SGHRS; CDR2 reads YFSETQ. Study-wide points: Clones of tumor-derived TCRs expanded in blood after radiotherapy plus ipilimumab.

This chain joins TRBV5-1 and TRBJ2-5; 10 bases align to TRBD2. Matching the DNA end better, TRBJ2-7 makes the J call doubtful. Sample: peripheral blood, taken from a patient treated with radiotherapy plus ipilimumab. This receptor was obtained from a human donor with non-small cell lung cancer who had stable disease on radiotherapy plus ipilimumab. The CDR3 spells CASSRAPSGGSYEQYF. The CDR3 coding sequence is TGCGCCAGCAGCCGGGCCCCTAGCGGGGGCTCCTACGAGCAGTACTTC.